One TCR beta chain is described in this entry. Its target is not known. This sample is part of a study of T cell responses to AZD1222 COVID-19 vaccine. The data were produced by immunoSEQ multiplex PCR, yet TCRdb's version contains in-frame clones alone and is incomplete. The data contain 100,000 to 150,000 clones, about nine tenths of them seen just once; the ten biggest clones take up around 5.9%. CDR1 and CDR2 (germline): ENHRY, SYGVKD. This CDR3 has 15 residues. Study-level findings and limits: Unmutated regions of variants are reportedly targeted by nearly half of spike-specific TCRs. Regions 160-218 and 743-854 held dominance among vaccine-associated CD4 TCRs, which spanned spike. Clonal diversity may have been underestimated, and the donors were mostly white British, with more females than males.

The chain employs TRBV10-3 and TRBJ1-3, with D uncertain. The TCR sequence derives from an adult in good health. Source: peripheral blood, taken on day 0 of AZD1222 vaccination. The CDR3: CAEWLGIRKGNTIYF. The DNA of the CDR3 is TGTGCTGAATGGCTTGGGATCCGGAAAGGAAACACCATATATTTT.